The sequence of this T cell receptor (beta chain) was determined in a study of T cells after yellow fever vaccination. Synthesis of TCR cDNA relied on 5'RACE template switching, which attached a universal primer site and UMIs. One entry per CDR3 protein results from TCRdb running MiXCR on the 5' RACE reads. The repertoire consists of under 200,000 distinct CDR3 sequences, with around 7.2% occurring once and the leading ten covering about 2.5%. Germline values: CDR1 LGHNA, CDR2 YSLEER. V lost 0 bases, J lost 3 bases, and 4 bases stayed unmatched. The CDR3 has 16 amino acids. The V and J genes are TRBV4-3 and TRBJ2-1, with TRBD2 identical over 8 bases. Sequenced here: CD4+ T cells sorted from PBMCs, sampled about 5 days after the first yellow fever vaccination. The sequence derives from a young man who received the YFV17D yellow fever vaccine. This chain's CDR3 is CASSQDIAGYYNEQFF. The CDR3 bases are TGCGCCAGCAGCCAAGATATAGCGGGGTACTACAATGAGCAGTTCTTC.